This T cell receptor (beta chain) was sequenced in a study of response to subunit inactivated influenza vaccine. TCRdb used MiXCR to reprocess the RT-PCR reads, holding one entry per CDR3 protein. This sample carries around 600,000 distinct CDR3 sequences, around 11% of them seen once, and the ten largest clones take roughly 11%. The V end was cut by 3 bases, the J end by 0 bases, with 14 bases between. The CDR3 consists of 16 residues. Germline V lookup: CDR1 MNHEY, CDR2 SVGAGI. General observations from the study: Few additional T cells are recruited per seasonal influenza vaccination, authors suggested.

A note on this clonotype: What it binds is unknown.

The sample was also reused in another study, on T cells expressing NK-cell markers. That source notes: It was by 5'RACE template switching with UMIs that TCR beta cDNA was made. Sorted CD3+CD56-NKG2C+, CD3+CD56+NKG2C- and CD3+CD56+NKG2C+ T cells were the source of the TCR beta repertoires. The share of CD8+ T cells held by dominant NKG2C+ clonotypes was roughly 1.0-8% in about 6 donors. Four of the donors also had these clonotypes leading their CD3+CD56-NKG2C+ fraction.

The receptor's source is a man aged 50 or older who received an inactivated influenza vaccine. Sequencing used PBMCs from blood, obtained on the day of vaccination. J is TRBJ2-5 and V is TRBV6-5, with D perhaps given as TRBD1 or TRBD2 (5 bases each). This CDR3 is CASSYSTRGDQETQYF. Written as DNA, the CDR3 is TGTGCCAGCAGTTATTCCACTAGGGGAGACCAAGAGACCCAGTACTTC.